The 30 T cell receptor beta chains given below trace back to one sample, sequenced in a study of T-cell reconstitution after alpha-beta-depleted transplantation in children (dated by TCRdb to the mid-2010s). Receptor libraries were prepared by PCR. Sequenced on an Illumina HiSeq 2500. Molecular barcoding was employed in the preparation of TCR libraries, with unique molecular identifiers being used to normalize TCRbeta repertoire quantification. TCRdb ran its own pipeline on the public reads, namely fastp trimming at Q25 and MiXCR clone calling, and kept in-frame beta chains. Rows with one shared CDR3 protein collapse into an entry with the most common genes and DNA. Counted in this sample were 350,000 to 400,000 distinct CDR3 sequences; 13% of them appeared once. Of the sample, over 3.5% is held by the ten largest clones. Material: PBMCs, obtained from the stem cell graft. All receptors come from a human donor who donated a stem cell graft to a child with Fanconi anemia.

This chain joins TRBV7-2 and TRBJ2-7; TRBD1 aligns across 9 bases. Germline-derived CDR1 and CDR2 are SGHTA and FQGNSA. The CDR3 contains 14 residues. The junction had 6 bases not matched to a gene; V was cut back by 5 bases and J by 4 bases. The CDR3 DNA reads TGTGCCAGCAGCACCCGGGACAGGGTTTACGAGCAGTACTTC. Amino acid sequence: CASSTRDRVYEQYF.

The chain couples TRBV2 to TRBJ2-5, with unresolved D. Per germline, CDR1 SNHLY and CDR2 FYNNEI. The germline V and J ends were trimmed by 7 bases and 2 bases, with 5 bases remaining between them. This CDR3 spans 11 amino acids. The DNA of the CDR3 is TGTGCCAGCAACTTTCAAGAGACCCAGTACTTC. Its translation is CASNFQETQYF. Based on the CDR3 plus reference TRBV2 and TRBJ2-5, the full variable domain is EPEVTQTPSHQVTQMGQEVILRCVPISNHLYFYWYRQILGQKVEFLVSFYNNEISEKSEIFDDQFSVERPDGSNFTLKIRSTKLEDSAMYFCASNFQETQYFGPGTRLLVL.

J is TRBJ2-1 and V is TRBV5-1; 9 positions agree with TRBD1. The ends lost 5 bases at V and 1 base at J; junction bases unmatched: 4. In germline, CDR1 is SGHRS, CDR2 YFSETQ. This CDR3 has 15 residues. As DNA, the CDR3 is TGCGCCAGCAGGCCACAGGGGGCGTCCTACAATGAGCAGTTCTTC. Translating gives CASRPQGASYNEQFF.

This clonotype was seen repeatedly, ten times or more. The chain combines TRBV11-2 with TRBJ1-1; D gene unclear. V shed 0 bases and J shed 2 bases, with 7 bases lying between them. The CDR3 contains 14 residues. Germline CDR1 and CDR2: SGHAT and FQNNGV. The DNA for the CDR3 is TGTGCCAGCAGCTTAGATATCATAAACACTGAAGCTTTCTTT. It is translated as CASSLDIINTEAFF. The entire variable domain, with the rest obtained from reference TRBV11-2 and TRBJ1-1, is as follows: EAGVAQSPRYKIIEKRQSVAFWCNPISGHATLYWYQQILGQGPKLLIQFQNNGVVDDSQLPKDRFSAERLKGVDSTLKIQPAKLEDSAVYLCASSLDIINTEAFFGQGTRLTVV.

The chain carries TRBV27 and TRBJ1-2; 9 nucleotides line up with TRBD1. Germline lookup yields CDR1 MNHEY and CDR2 SMNVEV (reference sequence). J was trimmed by 7 bases and V by 6 bases; bases with no gene match: 9. The CDR3 loop spans 14 amino acids. CDR3 sequence reads: CASSLGTGRSGYTF. CDR3 coding DNA: TGTGCCAGCAGCTTGGGGACAGGGCGGAGTGGCTACACCTTC.

This clonotype was counted only a few times. The chain links TRBV7-2 to TRBJ1-6; the match to TRBD1 covers 10 bases. Trimming took 5 bases from V and 8 from J; bases not matched to a gene: 6. The CDR3 totals 15 residues. Germline V CDR1 and CDR2: SGHTA, FQGNSA. The CDR3 region has the DNA TGTGCCAGCAGCCTGGAGGGGACAGGGGATTCACCCCTCCACTTT. Its protein is CASSLEGTGDSPLHF.

This clonotype was recorded many times. The chain couples TRBV5-1 to TRBJ2-1; TRBD1 aligns across 8 bases. After removal of 0 bases from V and 7 bases from J, the junction contained 3 bases not matched to a gene. CDR1 SGHRS and CDR2 YFSETQ come from the germline V gene. The CDR3 is 14 residues long. CDR3 sequence reads: CASSLGQGTNEQFF. CDR3 coding DNA: TGCGCCAGCAGCTTGGGACAGGGGACGAATGAGCAGTTCTTC.

This clonotype appeared a few times. The rearrangement joins TRBV9 to TRBJ1-2; 8 bases fit TRBD1. With 3 bases clipped from V and 4 bases from J, the junction kept 8 bases outside the gene matches. The germline V gene has CDR1 SGDLS and CDR2 YYNGEE. The CDR3 length is 15 residues. The DNA for the CDR3 is TGTGCCAGCAGCGCCCGGACAGGGTCCTTCTATGGCTACACCTTC. Its protein is CASSARTGSFYGYTF.

V and J are TRBV10-3 and TRBJ1-5, with D uncertain. Trimming stripped 1 base from V and 0 bases from J, with 1 base between. Germline CDR1 and CDR2: ENHRY and SYGVKD. The CDR3 consists of 13 residues. CDR3 coding DNA: TGTGCCATCAGTGAGTTTAGCAATCAGCCCCAGCATTTT. Amino acids: CAISEFSNQPQHF.

The chain is built from TRBV28 and TRBJ1-1, with D possibly matching TRBD1 (6 bases). The germline V gene has CDR1 MDHEN and CDR2 SYDVKM. CDR3 length: 16 amino acids. V gave up 6 bases and J gave up 1 base, with 18 bases separating them. The CDR3 DNA follows: TGTGCCAGCAGCCAGCTGGAGGGACACTGGAACACTGAAGCTTTCTTT. Encoded protein: CASSQLEGHWNTEAFF.

V is TRBV4-2 and J is TRBJ2-3; 15 bases are shared with TRBD2. The CDR3 has 18 residues. Unmatched junction bases numbered 7, after V lost 4 bases and J lost 2 bases. Germline V gives CDR1 LGHNA, CDR2 YNFKEQ. CDR3 protein: CASSPRTSGGATTDTQYF. For the CDR3, the DNA is TGTGCCAGCAGCCCGAGGACTAGCGGGGGGGCCACCACAGATACGCAGTATTTT.

The chain couples TRBV6-5 to TRBJ1-2; D may be TRBD1 (5 bases). CDR1 and CDR2 from the germline V gene are MNHEY and SVGAGI. The CDR3 loop spans 14 amino acids. V gave up 4 bases and J gave up 3 bases, with 12 bases separating them. This CDR3 is CASSSLDRYYGYTF. In DNA form, the CDR3 reads TGTGCCAGCAGTTCTCTCGACAGATACTATGGCTACACCTTC.

V is TRBV20-1 and J is TRBJ1-1; a weak D match, TRBD1 (6 bases). V was clipped by 4 bases and J by 2 bases, with 11 bases between them. Germline CDR1 reads DFQATT; CDR2 reads SNEGSKA (reference sequence). This CDR3 has 13 amino acids. The CDR3 coding sequence is TGCAGTGCTAAGGGGGATTTAAACACTGAAGCTTTCTTT. Amino acids: CSAKGDLNTEAFF.

Turning to this clonotype: Mismatch with germline at one junction end may stem from a read error. This rearrangement joins TRBV7-7 to TRBJ2-3; 9 bases match TRBD2. The CDR3 consists of 15 residues. Germline CDR1 is SSHAT and CDR2 is FNYEAQ (reference sequence). CDR3 nucleotides: TGTGCTAGCAGCCGTAGCGGGGGAAGCCCAGATACGCAGTATTTT. Translating it yields CASSRSGGSPDTQYF.

The J gene is TRBJ2-3, the V gene TRBV5-5; D is unresolved. Per the germline V gene, CDR1 is SGHKS and CDR2 is YYEKEE (reference sequence). V lost 1 base, J lost 3 bases, and 12 bases lay in between. This CDR3 has 15 residues. CDR3 coding DNA: TGTGCCAGCAGCTTGACAGATGCTGGGACAGATACGCAGTATTTT. Its protein is CASSLTDAGTDTQYF.

The chain recombines TRBV5-6 with TRBJ2-5; the D call may be TRBD1 or TRBD2 (7 bases each). The germline V and J ends were trimmed by 4 bases and 5 bases, with 12 bases remaining between them. From germline, CDR1 is SGHDT and CDR2 YYEEEE. This CDR3 contains 13 residues. The CDR3 DNA is TGTGCCAGCAGCCACAGGGGAGGGGAGACCCAGTACTTC. It encodes CASSHRGGETQYF.

The CDR3, as DNA: TGCGCCAGCAGCCAAGACTCGGCAGGGGGGTTGAACACTGAAGCTTTCTTT. Translation gives CASSQDSAGGLNTEAFF. The chain joins TRBV4-3 to TRBJ1-1; 7 bases agree with TRBD1. Trimming took 0 bases from V and 0 from J; bases not matched to a gene: 7. There are 17 residues in the CDR3. Germline CDR1 reads LGHNA; CDR2 reads YSLEER.

This clonotype was detected only a few times. This chain links TRBV12-3 or TRBV12-4 with TRBJ2-1, with no clear D. This CDR3 is built from 15 residues. V gave up 1 base and J gave up 3 bases, with 10 bases separating them. The CDR3 loop reads CASSLGSSYYNEQFF. The CDR3 DNA reads TGTGCCAGCAGTTTAGGCAGCTCCTACTACAATGAGCAGTTCTTC.

This clonotype was found a few times. V gene TRBV6-2 or TRBV6-3 combines with J gene TRBJ1-5, with no clear D. The CDR3 consists of 14 residues. The V gene lost 3 bases and the J gene lost 0 bases, with 6 bases spanning the gap. The germline CDR1 and CDR2 sequences are MNHEY and SVGEGT. CDR3 sequence reads: CASSYQVSNQPQHF. The DNA for the CDR3 is TGTGCCAGCAGTTATCAAGTTAGCAATCAGCCCCAGCATTTT.

In this sample, this clonotype turned up many times. The chain couples TRBV15 to TRBJ2-2; 9 nucleotides line up with TRBD1. V dropped 5 bases and J dropped 3; count of bases not matched to a gene: 1. Germline V lookup: CDR1 LNHNV, CDR2 YYDKDF (reference sequence). This CDR3 comprises 14 residues. CDR3 nucleotide sequence: TGTGCCACCAGCCGGACAGGGGACACCGGGGAGCTGTTTTTT. The encoded protein is CATSRTGDTGELFF. Using reference TRBV15 and TRBJ2-2 for the parts outside the CDR3, the full variable domain is DAMVIQNPRYQVTQFGKPVTLSCSQTLNHNVMYWYQQKSSQAPKLLFHYYDKDFNNEADTPDNFQSRRPNTSFCFLDIRSPGLGDTAMYLCATSRTGDTGELFFGEGSRLTVL.

The chain links TRBV6-1 to TRBJ2-5; 13 bases fit TRBD2. Germline V CDR1 and CDR2: MNHNS, SASEGT. The CDR3 loop spans 14 amino acids. J was trimmed by 4 bases and V by 6 bases; bases with no gene match: 2. The CDR3 coding sequence is TGTGCCAGCAGCAGACTAGCGGGGGGAGAGACCCAGTACTTC. Its translation: CASSRLAGGETQYF.

This clonotype was seen ten or more times. The chain uses TRBV11-2 and TRBJ1-6; D is ambiguous. This CDR3 spans 14 amino acids. CDR1 SGHAT and CDR2 FQNNGV come from the germline V gene. V was pared by 2 bases and J by 3 bases, with 5 bases between. The CDR3 DNA is TGTGCCAGCAGCTTATTTAGCTATAATTCACCCCTCCACTTT. This codes for CASSLFSYNSPLHF.

The table lists this clonotype with a few counts. This chain's CDR3 is CASSFDSSEAFF. The CDR3 nucleotides read TGTGCCAGCAGCTTCGACAGCTCCGAAGCTTTCTTT. The chain joins TRBV11-2 to TRBJ1-1; weak D call: TRBD1 (5 bases). V was pared by 3 bases and J by 8 bases, with 10 bases between. Germline V gene data show CDR1 as SGHAT and CDR2 as FQNNGV. CDR3 length equals 12 residues.

This clonotype was recorded a few times. The genes are TRBV5-1 and TRBJ2-3, with D possibly being TRBD2 (6 bases). CDR3 length: 16 amino acids. The V end lost 0 bases, the J end lost 0 bases, and 11 bases lay between the germline ends. The germline gives CDR1 SGHRS, CDR2 YFSETQ. The CDR3 coding sequence is TGCGCCAGCAGCTTGGAAATAGCGGAGAGCACAGATACGCAGTATTTT. It yields the protein CASSLEIAESTDTQYF. The variable domain in full, completed from reference TRBV5-1 and TRBJ2-3, reads KAGVTQTPRYLIKTRGQQVTLSCSPISGHRSVSWYQQTPGQGLQFLFEYFSETQRNKGNFPGRFSGRQFSNSRSEMNVSTLELGDSALYLCASSLEIAESTDTQYFGPGTRLTVL.

This chain connects TRBV6-2 or TRBV6-3 to TRBJ2-6; perhaps TRBD2 as D (7 bases). This CDR3 contains 15 residues. The V end was cut by 6 bases, the J end by 4 bases, with 13 bases between. CDR1 and CDR2 (germline): MNHEY, SVGEGT. The CDR3 reads CASRRGGEGANVLTF. CDR3 nucleotides: TGTGCCAGCAGGAGGGGGGGAGAAGGGGCCAACGTCCTGACTTTC.

This clonotype was found a few times. The rearrangement joins TRBV5-1 to TRBJ2-1, with 8 bases fitting TRBD1. J was trimmed by 4 bases and V by 2 bases; bases with no gene match: 5. Germline CDR1 and CDR2: SGHRS and YFSETQ. CDR3 length equals 15 residues. CDR3 coding DNA: TGCGCCAGCAGCTTATCCGACAGGGGATACAATGAGCAGTTCTTC. Translation: CASSLSDRGYNEQFF.

This clonotype is medium-sized within its sample. The rearrangement uses TRBV7-9 and TRBJ2-1, with D uncertain. The CDR3 contains 12 residues. CDR1 SEHNR and CDR2 FQNEAQ come from the germline V gene (reference sequence). Deletions cut 4 bases from V and 4 bases from J, with 5 bases between. The CDR3 here is CASSYKYNEQFF. The CDR3 bases are TGTGCCAGCAGCTACAAGTACAATGAGCAGTTCTTC.

This clonotype was recorded a few times. The chain links TRBV4-2 to TRBJ1-5, with 7 positions matching TRBD1. Trimming removed 4 bases from V and 7 bases from J; junction bases left unmatched: 10. This CDR3 spans 15 amino acids. Germline CDR1 and CDR2: LGHNA and YNFKEQ. The CDR3: CASSPGGGFGQPQHF. In nucleotides, the CDR3 is TGTGCCAGCAGCCCAGGGGGGGGGTTTGGACAGCCCCAGCATTTT.

The V and J genes are TRBV20-1 and TRBJ2-3; perhaps TRBD2 as D (5 bases). The V gene's germline CDR1 is DFQATT and CDR2 SNEGSKA (reference sequence). V was clipped by 4 bases and J by 1 base, with 12 bases between them. This CDR3 comprises 14 residues. This CDR3 reads CSATEDSGTDTQYF. The CDR3 DNA follows: TGCAGTGCTACCGAGGACTCGGGCACAGATACGCAGTATTTT.

The V gene is TRBV12-3 or TRBV12-4, the J gene TRBJ1-5; D call uncertain. This CDR3 contains 14 residues. V gave up 3 bases and J gave up 5 bases, with 11 bases separating them. The CDR3 sequence: CASSLSSGDQPQHF. CDR3 sequence (DNA): TGTGCCAGCAGTTTGAGTTCCGGGGATCAGCCCCAGCATTTT.